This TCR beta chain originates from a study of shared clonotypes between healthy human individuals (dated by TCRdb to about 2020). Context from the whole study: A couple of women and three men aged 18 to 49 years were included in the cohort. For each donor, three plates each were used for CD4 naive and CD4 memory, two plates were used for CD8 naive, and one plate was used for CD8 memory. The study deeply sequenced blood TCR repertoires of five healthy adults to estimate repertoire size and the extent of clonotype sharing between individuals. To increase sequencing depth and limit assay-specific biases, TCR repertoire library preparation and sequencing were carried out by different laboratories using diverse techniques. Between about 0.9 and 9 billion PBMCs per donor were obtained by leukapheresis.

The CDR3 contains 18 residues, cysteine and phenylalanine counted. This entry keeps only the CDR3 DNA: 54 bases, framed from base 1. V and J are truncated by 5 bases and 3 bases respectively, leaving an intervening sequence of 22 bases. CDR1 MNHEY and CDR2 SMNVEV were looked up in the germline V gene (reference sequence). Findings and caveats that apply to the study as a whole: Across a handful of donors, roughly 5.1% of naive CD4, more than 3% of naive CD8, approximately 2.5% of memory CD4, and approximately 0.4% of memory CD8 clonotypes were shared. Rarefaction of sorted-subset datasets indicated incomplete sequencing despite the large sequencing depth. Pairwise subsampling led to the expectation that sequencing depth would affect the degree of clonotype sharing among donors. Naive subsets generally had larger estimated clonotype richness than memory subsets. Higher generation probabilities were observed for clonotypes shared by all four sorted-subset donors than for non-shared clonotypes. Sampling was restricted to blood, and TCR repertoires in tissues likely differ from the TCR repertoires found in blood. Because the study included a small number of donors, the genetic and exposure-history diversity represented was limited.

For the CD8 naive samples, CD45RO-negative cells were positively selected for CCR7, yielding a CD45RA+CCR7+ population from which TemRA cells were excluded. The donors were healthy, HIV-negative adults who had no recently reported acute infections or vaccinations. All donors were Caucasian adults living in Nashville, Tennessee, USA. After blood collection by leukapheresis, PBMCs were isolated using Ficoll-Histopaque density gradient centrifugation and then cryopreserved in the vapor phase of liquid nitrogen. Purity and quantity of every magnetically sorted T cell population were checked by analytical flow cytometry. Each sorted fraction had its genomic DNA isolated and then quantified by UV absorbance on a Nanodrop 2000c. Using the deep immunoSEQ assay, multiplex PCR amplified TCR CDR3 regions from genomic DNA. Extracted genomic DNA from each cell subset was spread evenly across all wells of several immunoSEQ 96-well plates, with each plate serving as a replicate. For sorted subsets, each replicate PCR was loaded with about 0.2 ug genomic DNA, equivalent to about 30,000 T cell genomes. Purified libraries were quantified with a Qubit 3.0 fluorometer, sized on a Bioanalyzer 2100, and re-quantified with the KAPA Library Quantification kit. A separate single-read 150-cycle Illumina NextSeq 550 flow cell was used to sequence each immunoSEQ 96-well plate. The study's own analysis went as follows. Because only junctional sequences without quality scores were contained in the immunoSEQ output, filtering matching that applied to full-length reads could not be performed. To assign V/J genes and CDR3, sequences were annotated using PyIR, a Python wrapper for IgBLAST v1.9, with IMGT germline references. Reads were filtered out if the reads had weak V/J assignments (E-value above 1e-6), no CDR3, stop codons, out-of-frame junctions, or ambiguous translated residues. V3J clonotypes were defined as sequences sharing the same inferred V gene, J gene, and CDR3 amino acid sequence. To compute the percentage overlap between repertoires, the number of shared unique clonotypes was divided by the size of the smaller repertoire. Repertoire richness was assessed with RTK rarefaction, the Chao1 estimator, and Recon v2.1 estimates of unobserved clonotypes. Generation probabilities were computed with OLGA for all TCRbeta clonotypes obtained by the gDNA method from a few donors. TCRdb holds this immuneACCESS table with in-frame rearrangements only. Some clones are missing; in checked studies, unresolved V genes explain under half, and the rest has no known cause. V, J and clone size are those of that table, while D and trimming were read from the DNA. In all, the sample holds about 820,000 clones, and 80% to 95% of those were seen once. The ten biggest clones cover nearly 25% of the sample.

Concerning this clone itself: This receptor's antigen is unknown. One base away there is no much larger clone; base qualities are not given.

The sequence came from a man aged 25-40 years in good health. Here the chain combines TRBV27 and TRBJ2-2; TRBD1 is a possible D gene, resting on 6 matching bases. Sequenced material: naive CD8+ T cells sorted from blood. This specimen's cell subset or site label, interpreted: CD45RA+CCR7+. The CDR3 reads CASSLYRDRFSHTGELFF. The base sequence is TGTGCCAGCAGTCTGTACAGGGATCGGTTTTCCCACACCGGGGAGCTGTTTTTT.